These 10 T cell receptor beta chains originate from one sample sequenced in a study of T cells in Graves' hyperthyroidism and ophthalmopathy. TCR beta CDR3 region amplification was performed from RNA transcripts. HTBI primers were used for first-round RT-PCR of the TCR CDR3. TCRdb recomputed calls from the multiplex PCR reads with MiXCR, one row per CDR3 protein. This table holds 250,000 to 300,000 distinct CDR3 sequences, 13% found once. Sequenced material: blood. Every receptor here comes from a young woman with Graves' hyperthyroidism that later progressed to Graves' ophthalmopathy.

The chain links TRBV6-1 to TRBJ2-1; TRBD2 is a possible D gene (6 bases). Per germline, CDR1 MNHNS and CDR2 SASEGT. The CDR3 covers 13 residues. Trimming took off 8 bases at V and 0 bases at J, with 8 bases between the two ends. Here the CDR3 DNA reads TGTGCCAGCGGGACTTACTCCTACAATGAGCAGTTCTTC. It encodes CASGTYSYNEQFF.

The chain employs TRBV27 and TRBJ2-3, with TRBD1 as a possible D gene (5 bases). V was shortened by 3 bases and J by 1 base, with 8 bases between the two germline ends. Germline V CDR1 and CDR2: MNHEY, SMNVEV (reference sequence). This CDR3 comprises 14 residues. The CDR3 nucleotides are TGTGCCAGCAGTTTTTTAGGGGGCACAGATACGCAGTATTTT. It specifies CASSFLGGTDTQYF.

This clonotype has at least ten counts. This chain uses TRBV7-9 with TRBJ2-5; D is undetermined. CDR3 size: 15 residues. Trimming cost V 5 bases and J 1 base, with 14 bases left between them. Germline CDR1 SEHNR, CDR2 FQNEAQ (reference sequence). CDR3 sequence reads: CASSPRTGPQETQYF. CDR3 nucleotides: TGTGCCAGCAGCCCCCGGACCGGTCCCCAAGAGACCCAGTACTTC.

This clonotype was detected only once. The rearrangement links TRBV7-6 to TRBJ1-5; TRBD1 might be the D (5 bases). CDR3 size: 13 residues. Trimming removed 4 bases at V and 9 bases at J, with 13 bases between. Looked up from germline, CDR1 is SGHVS and CDR2 is FNYEAQ. DNA of the CDR3: TGTGCCAGCAGCTCGGGAGGTGGGGGGCCCCAGCATTTT. It encodes CASSSGGGGPQHF. Full variable domain (remainder filled in from reference TRBV7-6 and TRBJ1-5): GAGVSQSPRYKVTKRGQDVALRCDPISGHVSLYWYRQALGQGPEFLTYFNYEAQQDKSGLPNDRFSAERPEGSISTLTIQRTEQRDSAMYRCASSSGGGGPQHFGDGTRLSIL.

This clonotype appeared many times. This chain joins TRBV6-1 and TRBJ2-1; TRBD2 might be the D (6 bases). Germline V CDR1 and CDR2: MNHNS, SASEGT. This CDR3 is built from 15 residues. V lost 6 bases to trimming and J lost 5 bases, with 17 bases between them. The CDR3 loop is CASRPGVVIDNEQFF. CDR3 nucleotide sequence: TGTGCCAGCAGGCCGGGGGTCGTAATTGACAATGAGCAGTTCTTC.

This clonotype showed up many times. This chain joins TRBV6-2 or TRBV6-3 and TRBJ1-1; D gene ambiguous. Germline V lookup: CDR1 MNHEY, CDR2 SVGEGT. The CDR3 consists of 12 residues. V gave up 2 bases and J gave up 6 bases, with 7 bases separating them. The CDR3 is CASSYRGAEAFF. The CDR3 region has the DNA TGTGCCAGCAGTTACAGAGGAGCTGAAGCTTTCTTT.

CDR3 in amino acids: CSVGGGAGGSYGYTF. CDR3 DNA: TGCAGCGTTGGGGGCGGCGCAGGGGGCTCCTATGGCTACACCTTC. The chain uses TRBV29-1 and TRBJ1-2; 8 bases match TRBD1. This CDR3 is 15 amino acids long. Germline V gene data show CDR1 as SQVTM and CDR2 as ANQGSEA. The J segment lost 4 bases and the V segment lost 4 bases, leaving 11 bases of the junction unmatched.

This clonotype came up many times. The chain employs TRBV4-1 and TRBJ2-7; no clear D. The CDR3 has 14 amino acids. Between the trimmed V and J ends, which lost 3 bases and 1 base, there was a span of 10 bases. Looked up from germline, CDR1 is MGHRA and CDR2 is YSYEKL. The CDR3 spells CASSQVPESYEQYF. In DNA, the CDR3 is TGCGCCAGCAGCCAGGTACCGGAATCCTACGAGCAGTACTTC.

This clonotype came up many times. The chain uses TRBV6-1 and TRBJ2-5, with D perhaps assigned TRBD1 or TRBD2 (6 bases each). The germline V gene has CDR1 MNHNS and CDR2 SASEGT. V lost 6 bases to trimming and J lost 5 bases, with 25 bases between them. The CDR3 spans 17 residues. CDR3 protein: CASSRLGARGTRETQYF. The CDR3 DNA sequence: TGTGCCAGCAGCCGGTTGGGGGCGCGGGGAACAAGGGAGACCCAGTACTTC.

The table lists this clonotype with many counts. This chain's CDR3 is CASRQTSGPSYEQYF. Here the CDR3 DNA reads TGTGCCAGCAGACAGACTAGCGGGCCCTCCTACGAGCAGTACTTC. V is TRBV7-2 and J is TRBJ2-7, with 10 bases fitting TRBD2. The V gene's germline CDR1 is SGHTA and CDR2 FQGNSA. The CDR3 totals 15 residues. The trim removed 6 bases at V and 0 bases at J, leaving 5 bases unmatched.